The clone carrying this T cell receptor (beta chain) was seen ten or more times. The record originates from a study of blood T cell repertoires in COVID-19. Original data processing: Scientists estimated how many nucleated cells there were by amplifying reference gene primers. The repertoire was sequenced with immunoSEQ multiplex PCR; TCRdb's copy has only in-frame clones and lacks some. V and J calls and clone size are copied from that table; D and trimming were computed from the DNA. The table includes 150,000 to 200,000 clones, around 87% detected once. Germline assignment: CDR1 SGHNT and CDR2 YYREEE (reference sequence). V lost 4 bases to trimming and J lost 4 bases; unmatched junction nucleotides: 6. There are 15 residues in the CDR3.

This rearrangement joins TRBV5-4 to TRBJ1-3; 9 bases agree with TRBD1. Sequenced input: peripheral blood. This sequence originates from a man aged 35 to 55 with active or convalescent COVID-19. The CDR3 reads CASSPGQGRGNTIYF. In DNA form, the CDR3 reads TGTGCCAGCAGCCCCGGACAGGGGCGAGGAAACACCATATATTTT.